These 2 T cell receptor beta chains share one sample of origin, sequenced in a study of blood T cell repertoires in COVID-19. Profiling relied on immunoSEQ multiplex PCR, and the TCRdb table lists in-frame clones only, not all of them. The sample lists 180,000 or so clones, over 70% occurring once. The specimen was PBMCs or T cells enriched from blood (not recorded which). Receptors originate from a woman aged 60-70 years who had recovered from COVID-19.

The chain combines TRBV5-4 with TRBJ1-1; weak D call: TRBD1 (6 bases). Germline CDR1 reads SGHNT; CDR2 reads YYREEE (reference sequence). The V and J ends lost 1 base and 1 base respectively, with 8 bases between them. The CDR3 sequence is 14 residues long. The CDR3 sequence: CASSLQGSNTEAFF. As DNA, the CDR3 is TGTGCCAGCAGCTTGCAGGGGTCGAACACTGAAGCTTTCTTT.

The J gene is TRBJ1-2, the V gene TRBV10-3; D gene uncertain. Deletions cut 2 bases from V and 2 bases from J, with 6 bases between. Germline V gene lookup returns CDR1 ENHRY and CDR2 SYGVKD. CDR3 length: 13 amino acids. Here the CDR3 DNA reads TGTGCCATCAGTGAGGCGGGAAACTATGGCTACACCTTC. Translated, it gives CAISEAGNYGYTF.